This is a list of T cell receptor beta chains from one sample in a study of early T cells in non-severe SARS-CoV-2 infection. Using its own MiXCR run on the 5' RACE reads, TCRdb lists one record per CDR3 protein. The sample contains over 25,000 distinct CDR3 sequences, more than 4.5% of which appear only once. Material: whole blood. These receptors all come from an adult who was a healthcare worker with PCR-confirmed SARS-CoV-2 infection or an uninfected control (not recorded which). The CDR3 runs from the conserved cysteine through the conserved F or W. The D gene is left open where the match is weak.

CDR3,D,V
CASSLGGRGTTDTQYF,-,TRBV5-1
CASSPSGTPYEQYF,TRBD2,TRBV18
CASSFGGPGNTIYF,-,TRBV11-2
CASSPGQGRAKNIQYF,TRBD1,TRBV27
CASGTLGNEQFF,-,TRBV12-5
CAWSPADYYEQYF,-,TRBV30
CASSQGRTVGNQPQHF,-,TRBV3-2
CAWSPRVGGPYGYTF,-,TRBV30
CASSLAVGASYNEQFF,-,TRBV7-9
CASRGLAGGPITDTQYF,TRBD2,TRBV6-7
CASSLARVFPYEQYF,-,TRBV7-8
CASRRALAGVGEQYF,TRBD2,TRBV12-3/TRBV12-4
CSASVRENTEAFF,-,TRBV20-1
CASSFWDLSEQYF,-,TRBV27
CASSKDSYQPQHF,-,TRBV6-2/TRBV6-3
CASSSRDVSYEQYF,-,TRBV6-6
CASSFEGSSYNEQFF,-,TRBV11-3
CASSPIFQRSRYEQYF,-,TRBV27